Only a few counts were recorded for the clone carrying this T cell receptor (beta chain). The antigen is undetermined. Primers for the PCR totalled 60 Vbeta and 13 Jbeta. The method was immunoSEQ multiplex PCR; TCRdb's version includes in-frame clones alone and lacks a portion of them. Counted here are 110,000 or so clones, around 74% occurring once; the ten biggest clones make up 7.5% to 10%. The data belong to a study of cytomegalovirus exposure and HLA in healthy donors. Study information: Prior work identified around 120 million unique TCR beta sequences in roughly 180 million T cells. Points from the study as a whole: When presence/absence was analysed, sequencing depth was taken to be roughly uniform across donors. In a later analysis, DRB1 alleles had the most associated TCRs; HLA-C alleles the fewest. Cytomegalovirus status was reportedly diagnosed by the classifier with high specificity and sensitivity.

Germline V gene lookup returns CDR1 SGHVS and CDR2 FNYEAQ. The CDR3 runs to 15 residues. With 3 bases removed from V and 2 bases from J, the gap between germline ends came to 14 bases. The rearrangement links TRBV7-6 to TRBJ2-7; D might be TRBD1 (7 bases). Sequenced: PBMCs. This TCR was sampled from a woman aged 40 to 50 in good health and CMV-seropositive. CDR3 amino acids: CASSLEGQRTYEQYF. CDR3 in DNA: TGTGCCAGCAGCTTGGAGGGACAGCGGACCTACGAGCAGTACTTC.